This TCR beta chain was found in a study of post-analysis software for immune sequencing data. Study information: Included among the disease courses, which were recorded for the cohort, were relapsing-remitting, secondary progressive and progressive-relapsing multiple sclerosis. General study findings and limits: Five or six TRBV segments were more frequent in patients than controls; TRBV5-6, TRBV5-1 and TRBV20-1 belonged to this group. Normalized Chao1 diversity was significantly reduced in patients versus controls. F measure clustering grouped samples strongly by preparation batch.

The CDR3 spans 11 residues. V was cut by 7 bases and J by 8 bases, with 12 bases left in between. Germline CDR1 SQVTM, CDR2 ANQGSEA. Every TCR beta cDNA library bore unique molecular identifiers. TCRdb ran MiXCR on the PCR reads and lists one entry per CDR3 protein. The data hold hundreds of thousands of distinct CDR3 sequences, with 39% observed a single time. Notes on this clonotype: The antigen remains unidentified.

The receptor was isolated from a girl aged 2-10 years with multiple sclerosis. The chain combines TRBV29-1 with TRBJ2-1; D unclear. Sequences were obtained from blood. CDR3 sequence reads: CSADSFDEQFF. The DNA of the CDR3 is TGCAGCGCCGATTCGTTCGATGAGCAGTTCTTC.